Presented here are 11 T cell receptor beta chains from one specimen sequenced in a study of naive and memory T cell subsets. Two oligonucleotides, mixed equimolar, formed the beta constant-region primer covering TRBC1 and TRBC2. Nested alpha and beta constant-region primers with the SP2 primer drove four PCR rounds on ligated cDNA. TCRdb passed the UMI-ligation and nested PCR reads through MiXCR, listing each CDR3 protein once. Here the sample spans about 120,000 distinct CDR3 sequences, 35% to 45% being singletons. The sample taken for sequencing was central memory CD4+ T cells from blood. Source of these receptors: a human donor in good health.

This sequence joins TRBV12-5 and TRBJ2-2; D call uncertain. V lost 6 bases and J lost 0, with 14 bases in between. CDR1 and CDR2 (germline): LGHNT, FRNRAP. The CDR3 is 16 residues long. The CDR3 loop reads CASGSPPGSNTGELFF. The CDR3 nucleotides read TGTGCTAGTGGATCCCCACCCGGGTCGAACACCGGGGAGCTGTTTTTT.

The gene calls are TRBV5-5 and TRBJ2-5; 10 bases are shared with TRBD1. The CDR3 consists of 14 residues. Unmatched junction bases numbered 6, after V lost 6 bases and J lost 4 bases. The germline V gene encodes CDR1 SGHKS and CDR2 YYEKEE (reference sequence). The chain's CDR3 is CASTATGGRETQYF. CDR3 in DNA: TGTGCCAGCACCGCGACAGGGGGCCGAGAGACCCAGTACTTC.

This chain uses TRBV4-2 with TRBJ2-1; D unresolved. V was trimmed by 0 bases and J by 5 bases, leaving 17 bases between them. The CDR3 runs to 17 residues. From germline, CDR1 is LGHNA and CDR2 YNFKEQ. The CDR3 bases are TGTGCCAGCAGCCAAGATCGCCGGCTCCAAGGTCACAATGAGCAGTTCTTC. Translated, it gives CASSQDRRLQGHNEQFF.

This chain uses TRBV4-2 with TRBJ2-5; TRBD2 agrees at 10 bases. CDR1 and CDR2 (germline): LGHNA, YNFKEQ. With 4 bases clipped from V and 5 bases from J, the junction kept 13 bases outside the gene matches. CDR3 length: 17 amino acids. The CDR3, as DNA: TGTGCCAGCAGCCCCGACTGGGACAGCGGGAGGGCGGAGACCCAGTACTTC. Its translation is CASSPDWDSGRAETQYF.

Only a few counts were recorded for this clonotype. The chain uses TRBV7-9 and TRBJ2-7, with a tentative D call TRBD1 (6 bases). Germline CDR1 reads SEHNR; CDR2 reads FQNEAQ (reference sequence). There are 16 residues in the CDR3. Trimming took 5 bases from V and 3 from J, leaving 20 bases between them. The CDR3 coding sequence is TGTGCCAGCAGCACCCCACCGACAGGACCCGACTACGAGCAGTACTTC. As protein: CASSTPPTGPDYEQYF.

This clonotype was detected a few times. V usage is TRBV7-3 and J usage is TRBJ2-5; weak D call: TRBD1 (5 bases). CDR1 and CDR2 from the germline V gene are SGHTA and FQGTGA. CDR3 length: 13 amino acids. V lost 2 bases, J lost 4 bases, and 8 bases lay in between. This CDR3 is CASSLYRGETQYF. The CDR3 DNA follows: TGTGCCAGCAGCTTATATAGGGGAGAGACCCAGTACTTC.

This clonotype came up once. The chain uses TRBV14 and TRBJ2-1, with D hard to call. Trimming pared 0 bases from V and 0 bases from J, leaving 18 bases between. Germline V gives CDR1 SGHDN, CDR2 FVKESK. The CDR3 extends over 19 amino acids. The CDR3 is CASSQDGVARVSSYNEQFF. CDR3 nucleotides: TGTGCCAGCAGCCAAGATGGGGTAGCAAGGGTCAGCTCCTACAATGAGCAGTTCTTC. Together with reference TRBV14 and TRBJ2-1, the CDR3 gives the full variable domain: EAGVTQFPSHSVIEKGQTVTLRCDPISGHDNLYWYRRVMGKEIKFLLHFVKESKQDESGMPNNRFLAERTGGTYSTLKVQPAELEDSGVYFCASSQDGVARVSSYNEQFFGPGTRLTVL.

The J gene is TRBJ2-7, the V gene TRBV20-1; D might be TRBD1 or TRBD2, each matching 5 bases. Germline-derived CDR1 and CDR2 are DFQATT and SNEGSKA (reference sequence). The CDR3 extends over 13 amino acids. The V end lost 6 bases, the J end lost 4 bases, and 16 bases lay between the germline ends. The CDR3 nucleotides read TGCAGTGCCAGGGACCTCACCGGGTACGAGCAGTACTTC. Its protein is CSARDLTGYEQYF.

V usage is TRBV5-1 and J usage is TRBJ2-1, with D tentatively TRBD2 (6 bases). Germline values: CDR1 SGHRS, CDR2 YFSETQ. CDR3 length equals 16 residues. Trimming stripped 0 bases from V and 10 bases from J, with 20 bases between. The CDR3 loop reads CASSLVSGRGVREQFF. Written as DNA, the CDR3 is TGCGCCAGCAGCTTGGTTTCCGGGAGAGGTGTGAGGGAGCAGTTCTTC.

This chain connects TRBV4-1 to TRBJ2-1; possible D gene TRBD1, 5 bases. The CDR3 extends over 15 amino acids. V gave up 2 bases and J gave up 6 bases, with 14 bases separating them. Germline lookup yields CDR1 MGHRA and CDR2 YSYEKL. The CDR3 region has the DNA TGCGCCAGCAGCCAATCGGTTTCCAGGGCCAATGAGCAGTTCTTC. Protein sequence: CASSQSVSRANEQFF.

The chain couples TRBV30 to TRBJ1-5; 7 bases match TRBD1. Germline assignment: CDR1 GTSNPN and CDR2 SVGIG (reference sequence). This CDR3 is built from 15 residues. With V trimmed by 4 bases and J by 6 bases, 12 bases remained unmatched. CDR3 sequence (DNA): TGTGCCTGGACCCCCATAGGGGGCCTCGGTCAGCCCCAGCATTTT. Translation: CAWTPIGGLGQPQHF.